Listed below are T cell receptor beta chains from one sample, sequenced in a study of T cell responses to AZD1222 COVID-19 vaccine. TCRdb's table, derived via immunoSEQ multiplex PCR, lists solely in-frame clones and lacks some. The repertoire holds more than 110,000 clones, with over 85% as singletons. Specimen: peripheral blood, collected on day 0 of AZD1222 vaccination. The receptors were sampled from an adult in good health. Both conserved end residues are part of each CDR3. A D gene is named only where the DNA matches it firmly. Size tells how often a clone was seen (once, few, many) or the class of an expanded clone, and some rows leave it out.

abundance,v_gene,d_gene,j_gene,CDR3nt,CDR3aa
NA,TRBV5-1,NA,TRBJ1-4,TGCGCCAGCAGCTTGGGGGCGCGGCGGACTAATGAAAAACTGTTTTTT,CASSLGARRTNEKLFF
once,TRBV7-9,NA,TRBJ2-4,TGTGCCAGCAGCCCGATGAGCTCCCAGGGAGGTGTAAACATTCAGTACTTC,CASSPMSSQGGVNIQYF
NA,TRBV5-1,NA,TRBJ2-3,TGCGCCAGCAGCTTGGAAACTCCTCAGAGCACAGATACGCAGTATTTT,CASSLETPQSTDTQYF
NA,TRBV19,TRBD2,TRBJ2-7,TGTGCCAGCAGTATATTGGCGGGGGGCTCCTACGAGCAGTACTTC,CASSILAGGSYEQYF
NA,TRBV5-4,NA,TRBJ2-1,TGTGCCAGTATGCAGGGAACGGGTGACAATGAGCAGTTCTTC,CASMQGTGDNEQFF
NA,TRBV2,NA,TRBJ1-5,TGTGCCAGCAGTGTTGACAGGACAAAGCAGCCCCAGCATTTT,CASSVDRTKQPQHF
NA,TRBV20-1,NA,TRBJ2-1,TGCAGTGCTAGTCCCCAGGGGCCGAACAATGAGCAGTTCTTC,CSASPQGPNNEQFF
NA,TRBV24-1,TRBD2,TRBJ2-3,TGTGCCACCAGTGAACTAGCGGGGAGAGGAGATACGCAGTATTTT,CATSELAGRGDTQYF
NA,TRBV5-1,TRBD1,TRBJ1-6,TGCGCCAGCAGCTCCCGTGACAGGGGTGGTGGTTCACCCCTCCACTTT,CASSSRDRGGGSPLHF
NA,TRBV6-1,NA,TRBJ1-1,TGTGCCAGCAGTGAAGAGAGGGGCGAAGGGATGAACACTGAAGCTTTCTTT,CASSEERGEGMNTEAFF
NA,TRBV29-1,NA,TRBJ1-1,TGCAGCGTCCGGGAGTTTGCGGAAGCTTTCTTT,CSVREFAEAFF
NA,TRBV7-2,NA,TRBJ2-7,TGTGCCAGCACCACTAGGAACTCCTACGAGCAGTACTTC,CASTTRNSYEQYF
once,TRBV4-2,TRBD1,TRBJ2-7,TGTGCCAGCAGCCAAAGGACAGGCTACGAGCAGTACTTC,CASSQRTGYEQYF
NA,TRBV6-5,TRBD1,TRBJ1-5,TGTGCCTGCGCGGGACAGGGGGCGCAGCCCCAGCATTTT,CACAGQGAQPQHF
once,TRBV5-1,NA,TRBJ1-4,TGCGCCAGCAGCTCCCGGGGGCATGCAACTAATGAAAAACTGTTTTTT,CASSSRGHATNEKLFF
NA,TRBV4-1,NA,TRBJ2-2,TGCGCCAGCAGCCGAGAGAAATTTACGGGGGACACGAACACCGGGGAGCTGTTTTTT,CASSREKFTGDTNTGELFF
NA,TRBV5-1,TRBD2,TRBJ2-3,TGCGCCAGCAGCTTTAATCCGACTAGCGGTACAGATACGCAGTATTTT,CASSFNPTSGTDTQYF
NA,TRBV5-6,TRBD2,TRBJ2-2,TGTGCCAGCAGCTTGAATCCTAGCGGGGGGATCGGGGAGCTGTTTTTT,CASSLNPSGGIGELFF
NA,TRBV29-1,TRBD1,TRBJ1-2,TGCAGCGTTGACGAGGGGGCAGGGGGCTATGGCTACACCTTC,CSVDEGAGGYGYTF
NA,TRBV7-2,NA,TRBJ2-5,TGTGCCAGCAGCTTAGATTCCGCGGGTCAAGAGACCCAGTACTTC,CASSLDSAGQETQYF
NA,TRBV6-2/TRBV6-3,NA,TRBJ1-2,TGTGCCAGCAGCCTCCAGGGTGTTAATGGCTACACCTTC,CASSLQGVNGYTF
once,TRBV15,TRBD1,TRBJ2-7,TGTGCCACCAGCAGAGATCCCGGACAGGGCGAGCAGTACTTC,CATSRDPGQGEQYF
NA,TRBV23-1,NA,TRBJ2-1,TGCGCCAGCAGTCATTTACGGGGAGAGGATCCCCGGGAGTCCTACAATGAGCAGTTCTTC,CASSHLRGEDPRESYNEQFF
NA,TRBV5-4,NA,TRBJ1-1,TGTGCCAGCAGCTCGAGATCCAACACTGAAGCTTTCTTT,CASSSRSNTEAFF
NA,TRBV19,TRBD1,TRBJ2-1,TGTGCCAGTAGGGACAGGGGGGAATACAATGAGCAGTTCTTC,CASRDRGEYNEQFF
NA,TRBV5-1,TRBD1,TRBJ2-1,TGCGCCAGCAGCTTTGGTGGGACAGGGTACTTGAATGAGCAGTTCTTC,CASSFGGTGYLNEQFF
NA,TRBV7-9,NA,TRBJ1-3,TGTGCCAGCAGCTTAGCAGGGATGGGAAACACCATATATTTT,CASSLAGMGNTIYF
once,TRBV7-9,NA,TRBJ1-4,TGTGCCAGCAGCTTATGGGGCTCCGGGGACGAAAAACTGTTTTTT,CASSLWGSGDEKLFF
NA,TRBV28,TRBD2,TRBJ2-1,TGTGCCAGCAGTTTGGGGACTAGCGGCAGGAGGGAGTTCTTC,CASSLGTSGRREFF
NA,TRBV28,TRBD2,TRBJ2-1,TGTGCCAGCAGCTCTGCTAGCGGATCCTACAATGAGCAGTTCTTC,CASSSASGSYNEQFF
NA,TRBV9,TRBD2,TRBJ2-6,TGTGCCAGCAGCGTAGCTTCGGGGGGAGGTGGGGCCAACGTCCTGACTTTC,CASSVASGGGGANVLTF
NA,TRBV27,NA,TRBJ2-1,TGTGCCAGCAGAGGGGGATCCTCCGATGAGCAGTTCTTC,CASRGGSSDEQFF
NA,TRBV7-9,NA,TRBJ2-7,TGTGCCAGCAGCCCGTCGGGGGGCCGACGATACGAGCAGTACTTC,CASSPSGGRRYEQYF
NA,TRBV18,TRBD1,TRBJ2-7,TGTGCCAGCTCACTTCAGACAGGGGCTACCTACGAGCAGTACTTC,CASSLQTGATYEQYF
NA,TRBV7-8,TRBD1,TRBJ2-5,TGTGCCAGCAGCCCGGGGGGGACAGGGGGCCAAGAGACCCAGTACTTC,CASSPGGTGGQETQYF
NA,TRBV10-3,TRBD1,TRBJ1-1,TGTGCCATCAGGACAGGGGGAACTGAAGCTTTCTTT,CAIRTGGTEAFF
NA,TRBV7-9,TRBD1,TRBJ2-1,TGTGCCAGCAGCTCAGAGACAGGGTATGGCACCTACAATGAGCAGTTCTTC,CASSSETGYGTYNEQFF
NA,TRBV27,NA,TRBJ1-1,TGTGCCAGCAGTTTAAACAGGGCGATGAACACTGAAGCTTTCTTT,CASSLNRAMNTEAFF
NA,TRBV10-2,NA,TRBJ1-2,TGCGCCAGCAGTGCCGGGGTTGGTGACTACACCTTC,CASSAGVGDYTF
NA,TRBV29-1,TRBD2,TRBJ2-1,TGCAGCGTTGTGTCTGGGGAGGGGTTCTTC,CSVVSGEGFF
few,TRBV4-2,NA,TRBJ1-2,TGTGCCAGCAGCCAAGATCAAGTAAGGTTTAACTATGGCTACACCTTC,CASSQDQVRFNYGYTF
NA,TRBV9,NA,TRBJ2-2,TGTGCCAGCAGCGTCCGCAGGATGAACACCGGGGAGCTGTTTTTT,CASSVRRMNTGELFF
NA,TRBV18,NA,TRBJ2-3,TGTGCCAGCTCACCAAAGGGCGGGGGCACGTCTACAGATACGCAGTATTTT,CASSPKGGGTSTDTQYF
NA,TRBV5-6,TRBD1,TRBJ1-2,TGTGCCAGCAGCAAAGCGACAGGGTTCTATGGCTACACCTTC,CASSKATGFYGYTF
NA,TRBV6-5,TRBD2,TRBJ2-1,TGTGCCAGCAGCTTAGCGGGGAGGGAGCAGTTCTTC,CASSLAGREQFF